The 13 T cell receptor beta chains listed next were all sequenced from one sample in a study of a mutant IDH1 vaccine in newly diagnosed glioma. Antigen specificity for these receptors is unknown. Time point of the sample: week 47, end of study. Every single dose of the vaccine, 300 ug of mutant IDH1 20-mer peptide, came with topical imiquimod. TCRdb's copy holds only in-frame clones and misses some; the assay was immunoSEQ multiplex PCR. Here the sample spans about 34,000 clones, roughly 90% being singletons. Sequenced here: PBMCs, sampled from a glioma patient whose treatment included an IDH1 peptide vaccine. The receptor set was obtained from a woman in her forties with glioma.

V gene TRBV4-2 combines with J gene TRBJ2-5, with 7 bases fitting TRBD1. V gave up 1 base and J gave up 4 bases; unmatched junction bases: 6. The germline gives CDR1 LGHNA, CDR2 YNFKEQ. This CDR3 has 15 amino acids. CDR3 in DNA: TGTGCCAGCAGCCAAGCGAAGACAGGGTCAGAGACCCAGTACTTC. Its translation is CASSQAKTGSETQYF.

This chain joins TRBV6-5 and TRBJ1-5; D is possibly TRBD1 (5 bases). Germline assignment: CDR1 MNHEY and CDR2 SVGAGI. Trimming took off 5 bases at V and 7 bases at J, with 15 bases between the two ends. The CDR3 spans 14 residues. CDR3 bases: TGTGCCAGCAGTACGCAGGAGGGGCGACAGCCCCAGCATTTT. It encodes CASSTQEGRQPQHF.

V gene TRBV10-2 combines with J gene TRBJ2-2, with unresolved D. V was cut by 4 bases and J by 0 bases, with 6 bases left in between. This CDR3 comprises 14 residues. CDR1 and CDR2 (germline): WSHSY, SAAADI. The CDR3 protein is CASSVQSNTGELFF. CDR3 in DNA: TGCGCCAGCAGTGTACAGTCGAACACCGGGGAGCTGTTTTTT.

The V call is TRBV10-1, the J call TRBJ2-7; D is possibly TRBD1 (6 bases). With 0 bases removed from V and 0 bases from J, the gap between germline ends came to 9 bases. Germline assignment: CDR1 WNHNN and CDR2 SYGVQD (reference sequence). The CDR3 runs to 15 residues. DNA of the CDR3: TGCGCCAGCAGTGAGTCCGGGACATCCTCCTACGAGCAGTACTTC. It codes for CASSESGTSSYEQYF.

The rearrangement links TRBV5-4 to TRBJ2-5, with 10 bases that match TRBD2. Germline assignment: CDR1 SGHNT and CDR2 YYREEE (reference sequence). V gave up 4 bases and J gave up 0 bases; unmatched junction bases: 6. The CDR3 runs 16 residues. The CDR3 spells CASSPATSGYQETQYF. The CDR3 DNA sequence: TGTGCCAGCAGCCCGGCGACTAGCGGGTACCAAGAGACCCAGTACTTC.

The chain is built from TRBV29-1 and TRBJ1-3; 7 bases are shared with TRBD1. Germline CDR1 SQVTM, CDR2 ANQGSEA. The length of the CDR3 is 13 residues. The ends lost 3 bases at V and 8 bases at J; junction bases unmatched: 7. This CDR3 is CSVDPGGRDTIYF. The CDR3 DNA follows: TGCAGCGTTGATCCAGGGGGTCGGGACACCATATATTTT.

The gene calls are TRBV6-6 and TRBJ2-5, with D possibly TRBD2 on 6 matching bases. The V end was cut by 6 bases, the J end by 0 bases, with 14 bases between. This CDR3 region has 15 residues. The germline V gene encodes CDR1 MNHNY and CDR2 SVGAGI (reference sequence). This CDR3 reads CASSITGGYQETQYF. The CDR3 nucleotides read TGTGCCAGCAGCATCACTGGGGGGTACCAAGAGACCCAGTACTTC.

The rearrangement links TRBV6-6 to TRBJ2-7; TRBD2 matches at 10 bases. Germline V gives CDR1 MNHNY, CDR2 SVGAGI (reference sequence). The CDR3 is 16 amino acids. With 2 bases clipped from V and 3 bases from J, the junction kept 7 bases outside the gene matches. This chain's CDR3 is CASSYTSGIAGYEQYF. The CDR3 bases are TGTGCCAGCAGTTACACTAGCGGGATAGCCGGCTACGAGCAGTACTTC.

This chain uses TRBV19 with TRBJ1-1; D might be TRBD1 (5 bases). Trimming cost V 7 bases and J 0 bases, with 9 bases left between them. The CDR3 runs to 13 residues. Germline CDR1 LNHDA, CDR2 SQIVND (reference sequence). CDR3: CASNWGMNTEAFF. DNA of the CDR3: TGTGCCAGTAATTGGGGGATGAACACTGAAGCTTTCTTT.

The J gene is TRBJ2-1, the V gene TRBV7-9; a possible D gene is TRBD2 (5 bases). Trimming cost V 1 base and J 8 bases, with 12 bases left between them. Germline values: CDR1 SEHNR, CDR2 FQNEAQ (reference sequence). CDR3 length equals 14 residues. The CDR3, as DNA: TGTGCCAGCAGCTTAGTTCTCGAGGGCTATGAGCAGTTCTTC. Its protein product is CASSLVLEGYEQFF.

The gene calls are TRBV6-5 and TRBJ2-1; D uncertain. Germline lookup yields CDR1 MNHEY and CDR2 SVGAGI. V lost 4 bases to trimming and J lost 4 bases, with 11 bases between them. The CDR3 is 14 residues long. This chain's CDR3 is CASSFGSPYNEQFF. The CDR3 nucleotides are TGTGCCAGCAGTTTCGGGTCCCCGTACAATGAGCAGTTCTTC.

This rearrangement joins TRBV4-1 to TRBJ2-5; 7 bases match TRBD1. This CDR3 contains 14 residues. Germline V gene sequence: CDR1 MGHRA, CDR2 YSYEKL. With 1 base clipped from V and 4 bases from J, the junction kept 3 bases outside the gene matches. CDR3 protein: CASSQGDRAETQYF. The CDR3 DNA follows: TGCGCCAGCAGCCAAGGAGACAGGGCAGAGACCCAGTACTTC.

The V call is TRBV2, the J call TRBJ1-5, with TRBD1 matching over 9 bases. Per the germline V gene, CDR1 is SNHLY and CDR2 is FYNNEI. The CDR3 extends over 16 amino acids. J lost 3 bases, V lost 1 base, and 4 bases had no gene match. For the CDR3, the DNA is TGTGCCAGCAGTGAAGAGTGGGACAGGGTCAATCAGCCCCAGCATTTT. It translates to CASSEEWDRVNQPQHF.